This T cell receptor (beta chain) was captured in a study of cytomegalovirus exposure and HLA in healthy donors. PCR was performed using 60 Vbeta and 13 Jbeta primers. Only in-frame clones appear in the TCRdb table, and some are missing; sequencing was by immunoSEQ multiplex PCR. Here the sample spans approximately 160,000 clones, 76% being singletons. Study-level findings and limits: Rare sequences made up most TCRs, while some public TCRs were found in many donors.

With respect to this clone: Its antigen is not identified.

Sequences were obtained from PBMCs. The receptor comes from a female donor in good health and CMV-seronegative.

CDR3: CASSQEDTQYF. The CDR3 DNA reads TGTGCCAGCAGCCAGGAAGATACGCAGTATTTT. The genes are TRBV7-9 and TRBJ2-3; no firm D call. Between the trimmed V and J ends, which lost 5 bases and 5 bases, there was a span of 5 bases. CDR1 is SEHNR and CDR2 is FQNEAQ in the germline V gene (reference sequence). The CDR3 length is 11 residues.